This T cell receptor (beta chain) was found in a study of shared clonotypes between healthy human individuals. Study context: Plates per donor: three CD4 naive, three CD4 memory, two CD8 naive, one CD8 memory. Study-level points and caveats: As a rule, naive subsets had a larger estimated richness than memory subsets.

About this clone: Its antigen is not known.

The protocol was immunoSEQ multiplex PCR, while the TCRdb copy is restricted to in-frame clones and leaves out a portion. The sample shows a few million clones, more than 80% of them seen only once. The CDR3 covers 13 residues. Germline V gene data show CDR1 as SNHLY and CDR2 as FYNNEI. V lost 4 bases to trimming and J lost 6 bases, with 12 bases between them. The donors were adults (healthy and HIV-negative) with no recent acute infections or vaccinations. Nashville, Tennessee was home to all donors, each a Caucasian adult. The sequenced sample was naive CD4+ T cells sorted from blood. Stated subset: CD45RA+ positively selected. The sequence derives from a man aged 18 to 35 in good health. This chain uses TRBV2 with TRBJ1-1; D not certain. The DNA for the CDR3 is TGTGCCAGCAGTGTCGAATGGAGCTCTGAAGCTTTCTTT. It is translated as CASSVEWSSEAFF.